This entry lists 24 T cell receptor beta chains sequenced from one sample in a study of T cell repertoires in cytomegalovirus infection. TCRdb passed the reads through MiXCR, listing each CDR3 protein once. The repertoire has approximately 170,000 distinct CDR3 sequences, 17% of them found once; the top ten carry around 20%. The material sequenced was CD8+ T cells from PBMCs. The receptor source for this set is a human donor in good health (CMV status not recorded). Some clones in this sample may be carry-over from other donors' samples.

This clonotype was seen a handful of times. The genes are TRBV9 and TRBJ2-3; 10 bases are shared with TRBD2. The germline CDR1 and CDR2 sequences are SGDLS and YYNGEE. V lost 5 bases to trimming and J lost 3 bases; unmatched junction nucleotides: 6. This CDR3 comprises 15 residues. The CDR3 spells CASRLGTSATDTQYF. The CDR3 DNA is TGTGCCAGCAGACTAGGGACTAGCGCTACAGATACGCAGTATTTT.

The V call is TRBV27, the J call TRBJ2-1; D gene ambiguous. This CDR3 has 14 residues. Germline assignment: CDR1 MNHEY and CDR2 SMNVEV (reference sequence). Trimming cost V 7 bases and J 6 bases, with 16 bases left between them. As DNA, the CDR3 is TGTGCCAGCAATCCCGGGTCGAGGAGCAATGAGCAGTTCTTC. It is translated as CASNPGSRSNEQFF.

The table lists this clonotype with a few counts. The chain combines TRBV7-2 with TRBJ1-6; 8 bases fit TRBD1. After removal of 8 bases from V and 7 bases from J, the junction contained 4 bases not matched to a gene. CDR3 size: 13 residues. Per the germline V gene, CDR1 is SGHTA and CDR2 is FQGNSA. The chain's CDR3 is CASGRDRNSPLHF. The CDR3 region has the DNA TGTGCCAGCGGGAGGGACAGGAATTCACCCCTCCACTTT.

The chain employs TRBV7-8 and TRBJ1-2; D is undetermined. The CDR3 is 15 amino acids. Germline V lookup: CDR1 SGHVS, CDR2 FQNEAQ. V dropped 0 bases and J dropped 2 bases, with 10 bases sitting between them. The CDR3 coding sequence is TGTGCCAGCAGCTTAGCAGCCGACGGGAACTATGGCTACACCTTC. Residues: CASSLAADGNYGYTF.

This clonotype occurred many times. This chain joins TRBV7-8 and TRBJ2-3, with 10 bases lining up with TRBD1. Per the germline V gene, CDR1 is SGHVS and CDR2 is FQNEAQ. The CDR3 has 15 residues. J lost 4 bases, V lost 5 bases, and 6 bases had no gene match. The DNA for the CDR3 is TGTGCCAGCAGCAAACCCGGGACAGGGGCAGATACGCAGTATTTT. It translates to CASSKPGTGADTQYF.

This clonotype has a handful of counts. The V call is TRBV6-6, the J call TRBJ2-5; TRBD2 matches at 7 bases. V shed 6 bases and J 3 bases; nucleotides not matched to a gene: 7. The CDR3 is 14 residues long. CDR1 is MNHNY, CDR2 SVGAGI, per germline (reference sequence). The CDR3 DNA follows: TGTGCCAGCAGAGGACTAGTTTTAGAAGAGACCCAGTACTTC. Encoded protein: CASRGLVLEETQYF.

This clonotype was seen a few times. This chain links TRBV4-1 with TRBJ2-3; D may match TRBD1 or TRBD2 (5 bases each). This CDR3 has 17 amino acids. V lost 2 bases, J lost 6 bases, and 21 bases lay in between. CDR1 is MGHRA, CDR2 YSYEKL, per germline. CDR3 DNA: TGCGCCAGCAGCCAAAGAGAAGATTGGGGGTTCGAGGATACGCAGTATTTT. Its protein is CASSQREDWGFEDTQYF.

The CDR3 sequence is CSVEGVLDSQETQYF. The CDR3 region has the DNA TGCAGCGTTGAAGGAGTTCTTGATTCCCAAGAGACCCAGTACTTC. V is TRBV29-1 and J is TRBJ2-5; D not resolved. The V gene's germline CDR1 is SQVTM and CDR2 ANQGSEA. This CDR3 region has 15 residues. V was pared by 1 base and J by 1 base, with 13 bases between.

This clonotype has just a few counts. The rearrangement links TRBV28 to TRBJ2-1; no clear D gene. The CDR3 totals 15 residues. V dropped 7 bases and J dropped 0 bases, with 13 bases sitting between them. From germline, CDR1 is MDHEN and CDR2 SYDVKM. The CDR3 loop is CASTRRRSSYNEQFF. CDR3 DNA: TGTGCCAGCACCCGACGGCGGAGCTCCTACAATGAGCAGTTCTTC.

The chain combines TRBV28 with TRBJ2-1; possible D gene TRBD2, 7 bases. Germline CDR1 MDHEN, CDR2 SYDVKM. The CDR3 sequence is 15 residues long. The germline V and J ends were trimmed by 7 bases and 5 bases, with 18 bases remaining between them. CDR3: CASTVVGGDNNEQFF. The CDR3 region has the DNA TGTGCCAGCACTGTGGTGGGAGGGGACAACAATGAGCAGTTCTTC.

The rearrangement links TRBV12-3 or TRBV12-4 to TRBJ1-5, with TRBD1 identical over 7 bases. The V gene end was trimmed by 8 bases and the J gene end by 3 bases; junction bases not matched to a gene: 7. The CDR3 contains 14 residues. CDR3 loop: CASPLGQANQPQHF. The DNA of the CDR3 is TGTGCCAGCCCACTCGGACAGGCCAATCAGCCCCAGCATTTT.

This clonotype turned up a few times. The chain employs TRBV2 and TRBJ2-3, with 11 bases aligning to TRBD2. The CDR3 is 15 residues long. CDR1 is SNHLY, CDR2 FYNNEI, per germline. V lost 7 bases to trimming and J lost 9 bases; unmatched junction nucleotides: 12. Written as DNA, the CDR3 is TGTGCCAGCATTCTGACTAGCGGGAAGGAGCGGACGCAGTATTTT. This sequence encodes CASILTSGKERTQYF.

This clonotype occurred once. This chain uses TRBV6-2 or TRBV6-3 with TRBJ1-2, with 9 positions matching TRBD1. The ends lost 5 bases at V and 4 bases at J; junction bases unmatched: 11. Germline V gives CDR1 MNHEY, CDR2 SVGEGT. The CDR3 runs 16 residues. The CDR3 nucleotides read TGTGCCAGCAGTACATGGGACAGGGTGGCTCGCTATGGCTACACCTTC. The encoded protein is CASSTWDRVARYGYTF.

V gene TRBV6-2 or TRBV6-3 combines with J gene TRBJ2-1, with 7 bases that match TRBD1. The CDR3 consists of 15 residues. The V and J ends lost 2 bases and 2 bases, in that order; junction bases with no gene match: 3. Looked up from germline, CDR1 is MNHEY and CDR2 is SVGEGT. CDR3 DNA: TGTGCCAGCAGTTACAAGCAGGGGGCCTACAATGAGCAGTTCTTC. Translating it yields CASSYKQGAYNEQFF.

This clonotype was counted between two and nine times. The chain couples TRBV7-9 to TRBJ2-3; 10 bases are a match to TRBD1. Trimming at V came to 5 bases and at J to 7 bases, leaving 12 bases not matched to a gene. The germline V gene encodes CDR1 SEHNR and CDR2 FQNEAQ (reference sequence). There are 16 residues in the CDR3. In nucleotides, the CDR3 is TGTGCCAGCAGCCCGGAGGGGACAGGGGATGTGAATACGCAGTATTTT. Translating it yields CASSPEGTGDVNTQYF.

The chain combines TRBV7-9 with TRBJ2-7; D remains ambiguous. CDR1 SEHNR and CDR2 FQNEAQ come from the germline V gene (reference sequence). Trimming took 5 bases from V and 5 from J, leaving 19 bases between them. The CDR3 loop spans 15 amino acids. CDR3 amino acids: CASSLGRTDHNEQYF. CDR3 in DNA: TGTGCCAGCAGCCTAGGCCGGACGGATCATAACGAGCAGTACTTC.

This clonotype came up a few times. This sequence joins TRBV7-9 and TRBJ2-5; weak D call: TRBD1 (5 bases). The CDR3 totals 14 residues. Trimming pared 4 bases from V and 0 bases from J, leaving 9 bases between. Germline V gives CDR1 SEHNR, CDR2 FQNEAQ (reference sequence). CDR3 protein: CASSSPTDQETQYF. In DNA form, the CDR3 reads TGTGCCAGCAGCTCCCCGACAGACCAAGAGACCCAGTACTTC.

A few counts support this clonotype. This chain connects TRBV6-2 or TRBV6-3 to TRBJ2-7; D is perhaps TRBD2 (5 bases). The CDR3 sequence is 16 residues long. Trimming cost V 0 bases and J 0 bases, with 12 bases left between them. Germline CDR1 and CDR2: MNHEY and SVGEGT. The CDR3 sequence: CASSYSKSGGSYEQYF. The CDR3 coding sequence is TGTGCCAGCAGTTACTCGAAAAGCGGAGGCTCCTACGAGCAGTACTTC.

The chain is built from TRBV9 and TRBJ2-2; 7 bases line up with TRBD2. J lost 2 bases, V lost 3 bases, and 7 bases had no gene match. The germline CDR1 and CDR2 sequences are SGDLS and YYNGEE. The CDR3 extends over 16 amino acids. Here the CDR3 reads CASSARLADNTGELFF. The DNA of the CDR3 is TGTGCCAGCAGCGCCAGACTAGCAGACAACACCGGGGAGCTGTTTTTT.

This sequence joins TRBV29-1 and TRBJ1-1, with TRBD1 as a possible D gene (5 bases). The CDR3 loop spans 12 amino acids. Trimming shortened V by 7 bases and J by 6 bases, and 15 bases separated the two germline ends. Germline CDR1 reads SQVTM; CDR2 reads ANQGSEA. CDR3 sequence: CSGRRVGAEAFF. As DNA, the CDR3 is TGCAGCGGCCGCAGGGTCGGGGCTGAAGCTTTCTTT.

This chain connects TRBV7-8 to TRBJ2-2; D possibly corresponds to TRBD2 (6 bases). The CDR3 sequence is 14 residues long. CDR1 and CDR2 (germline): SGHVS, FQNEAQ. Trimming removed 5 bases at V and 5 bases at J, with 12 bases between. The CDR3 DNA reads TGTGCCAGCAGCCCGGGGGTCGGAACCGGGGAGCTGTTTTTT. This translates into CASSPGVGTGELFF.

A few counts support this clonotype. The chain combines TRBV12-3 or TRBV12-4 with TRBJ1-3; 7 bases line up with TRBD1. Unmatched junction bases numbered 0, after V lost 6 bases and J lost 1 base. This CDR3 comprises 13 residues. In nucleotides, the CDR3 is TGTGCCAGCAGGACAGGGTCTGGAAACACCATATATTTT. It encodes CASRTGSGNTIYF.

This clonotype has a handful of counts. CDR3 protein: CASSSSGGRTDTQYF. DNA of the CDR3: TGTGCCAGCAGCTCCAGCGGGGGGCGCACAGATACGCAGTATTTT. This chain joins TRBV7-3 and TRBJ2-3, with 9 bases that match TRBD2. The CDR3 is made up of 15 amino acids. V shed 4 bases, J shed 1 base, and the junction held 3 bases outside the gene matches. Germline lookup yields CDR1 SGHTA and CDR2 FQGTGA.

V usage is TRBV19 and J usage is TRBJ1-2; D not certain. The CDR3 extends over 14 amino acids. Germline V gene lookup returns CDR1 LNHDA and CDR2 SQIVND (reference sequence). The V end was cut by 5 bases, the J end by 4 bases, with 14 bases between. CDR3 sequence reads: CASSAVGESYGYTF. CDR3 DNA: TGTGCCAGTAGTGCTGTCGGGGAATCCTATGGCTACACCTTC.